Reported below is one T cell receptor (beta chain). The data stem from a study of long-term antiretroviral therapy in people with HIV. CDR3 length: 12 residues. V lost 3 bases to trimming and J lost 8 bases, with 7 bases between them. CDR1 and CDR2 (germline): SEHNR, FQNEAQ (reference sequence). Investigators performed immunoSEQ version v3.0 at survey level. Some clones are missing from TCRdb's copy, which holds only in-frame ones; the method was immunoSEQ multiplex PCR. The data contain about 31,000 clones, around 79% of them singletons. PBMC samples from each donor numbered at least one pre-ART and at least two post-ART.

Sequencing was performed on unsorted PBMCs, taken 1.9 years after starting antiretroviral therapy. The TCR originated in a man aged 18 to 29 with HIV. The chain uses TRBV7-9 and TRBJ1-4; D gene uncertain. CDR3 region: CASSFGGEKLFF. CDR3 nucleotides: TGTGCCAGCAGCTTTGGTGGGGAAAAACTGTTTTTT.